A single sample gave rise to the 24 T cell receptor beta chains below, sequenced in a study of T-cell memory formation after mild COVID-19. TCRdb independently ran MiXCR on the 5' RACE reads; one entry per CDR3 protein. The sample shows hundreds of thousands of distinct CDR3 sequences, about 22% of them seen only once. The sequenced material came from PBMCs or a T cell subset sorted from them (not recorded which). All receptors derive from an adult woman who had mild COVID-19 (a few samples of this study predate the infection). Cell type and time point are not known.

V and J are TRBV4-1 and TRBJ2-3; 7 bases are shared with TRBD2. Germline-derived CDR1 and CDR2 are MGHRA and YSYEKL. J gave up 1 base and V 1 base, and 2 bases lay outside the gene matches. The CDR3 consists of 15 residues. CDR3 amino acids: CASSQVSGGTDTQYF. The CDR3 bases are TGCGCCAGCAGCCAAGTCAGCGGGGGCACAGATACGCAGTATTTT.

CDR3 amino acids: CASSSSSGGDLGTQYF. Here the CDR3 DNA reads TGTGCCAGCAGCTCGTCTAGCGGGGGGGATCTGGGGACGCAGTATTTT. The V and J genes are TRBV13 and TRBJ2-3; 12 bases fit TRBD2. The CDR3 has 16 residues. With V trimmed by 4 bases and J by 9 bases, 11 bases remained unmatched. The germline CDR1 and CDR2 sequences are PRHDT and FYEKMQ (reference sequence). Full variable domain (rest looked up from reference TRBV13 and TRBJ2-3): AAGVIQSPRHLIKEKRETATLKCYPIPRHDTVYWYQQGPGQDPQFLISFYEKMQSDKGSIPDRFSAQQFSDYHSELNMSSLELGDSALYFCASSSSSGGDLGTQYFGPGTRLTVL.

The chain combines TRBV15 with TRBJ1-3; 7 bases align to TRBD1. The length of the CDR3 is 19 residues. From germline, CDR1 is LNHNV and CDR2 YYDKDF (reference sequence). The trim removed 1 base at V and 5 bases at J, leaving 17 bases unmatched. This CDR3 is CATSRGARGTAIDRNTIYF. The CDR3 DNA sequence: TGTGCCACCAGCAGAGGGGCTAGGGGGACAGCGATTGATAGAAACACCATATATTTT.

This chain connects TRBV11-3 to TRBJ2-1; a weak D match, TRBD2 (6 bases). The ends were cut back, 3 bases at V and 8 bases at J, with 17 bases in the middle. Germline V gene sequence: CDR1 SGHNT, CDR2 YENEEA. The CDR3 sequence is 15 residues long. The CDR3 spells CASSFWTTSMDEQFF. CDR3 nucleotides: TGTGCCAGCAGCTTCTGGACTACATCTATGGATGAGCAGTTCTTC.

Here the CDR3 reads CASSYQGRGYGYTF. As DNA, the CDR3 is TGTGCCAGCAGTTACCAGGGGAGAGGCTATGGCTACACCTTC. The chain is built from TRBV6-5 and TRBJ1-2; tentative D call: TRBD1 (6 bases). Germline-derived CDR1 and CDR2 are MNHEY and SVGAGI. This CDR3 has 14 amino acids. Trimming pared 2 bases from V and 4 bases from J, leaving 11 bases between.

V is TRBV9 and J is TRBJ2-7, with D maybe TRBD1 (6 bases). Germline V gene lookup returns CDR1 SGDLS and CDR2 YYNGEE. Trimming stripped 2 bases from V and 6 bases from J, with 12 bases between. The CDR3 sequence is 13 residues long. The CDR3 sequence: CASSVKQGTEQYF. DNA of the CDR3: TGTGCCAGCAGCGTGAAACAGGGAACCGAGCAGTACTTC.

The V gene is TRBV20-1, the J gene TRBJ2-1, with TRBD2 matching over 10 bases. Per germline, CDR1 DFQATT and CDR2 SNEGSKA (reference sequence). The CDR3 is 15 residues long. With 6 bases clipped from V and 8 bases from J, the junction kept 13 bases outside the gene matches. For the CDR3, the DNA is TGCAGTGCCTTTACCCTAGCGGGGGCTCGCTATGAGCAGTTCTTC. Translated: CSAFTLAGARYEQFF.

This clonotype was counted between two and nine times. The V and J genes are TRBV6-6 and TRBJ2-1; D is ambiguous. The CDR3 extends over 11 amino acids. V dropped 2 bases and J dropped 6 bases, with 2 bases sitting between them. Germline CDR1 MNHNY, CDR2 SVGAGI (reference sequence). The CDR3 reads CASSYTNEQFF. CDR3 coding DNA: TGTGCCAGCAGTTACACCAATGAGCAGTTCTTC.

The rearrangement uses TRBV10-3 and TRBJ2-4, with 7 bases aligning to TRBD1. Germline assignment: CDR1 ENHRY and CDR2 SYGVKD. J was trimmed by 2 bases and V by 2 bases; bases with no gene match: 12. The CDR3 contains 18 residues. The CDR3 is CAISELSTGKSTKNIQYF. The CDR3 nucleotides read TGTGCCATCAGTGAGCTTTCGACAGGGAAAAGTACCAAAAACATTCAGTACTTC.

The V call is TRBV6-5, the J call TRBJ2-4, with D maybe TRBD1 (5 bases). The CDR3 runs to 17 residues. Germline V lookup: CDR1 MNHEY, CDR2 SVGAGI. Deletions cut 2 bases from V and 0 bases from J, with 14 bases between. CDR3 sequence reads: CASSYGSGNLAKNIQYF. The CDR3 DNA reads TGTGCCAGCAGTTACGGATCAGGGAATCTAGCCAAAAACATTCAGTACTTC.

This chain joins TRBV4-1 and TRBJ2-1, with a weak D call TRBD2 (6 bases). The CDR3 extends over 12 amino acids. V shed 4 bases and J shed 9 bases, with 10 bases lying between them. Germline V gene sequence: CDR1 MGHRA, CDR2 YSYEKL. The chain's CDR3 is CASSPTRGEQFF. The CDR3 DNA reads TGCGCCAGCAGCCCGACTAGAGGTGAGCAGTTCTTC.

This clonotype has at least ten counts. The chain has TRBV6-5 and TRBJ2-2; D is possibly TRBD1 or TRBD2 (5 bases each). The ends were cut back, 8 bases at V and 2 bases at J, with 12 bases in the middle. Germline V gene lookup returns CDR1 MNHEY and CDR2 SVGAGI. The CDR3 is 14 residues long. The CDR3 DNA reads as TGTGCCAGCCGAGGGGCGGAAAACACCGGGGAGCTGTTTTTT. It translates to CASRGAENTGELFF.

This clonotype was observed a few times. The chain couples TRBV10-3 to TRBJ2-2; 9 positions agree with TRBD1. Trimming took 0 bases from V and 4 from J; bases not matched to a gene: 6. CDR3 size: 17 residues. Germline V gene data show CDR1 as ENHRY and CDR2 as SYGVKD. In nucleotides, the CDR3 is TGTGCCATCAGTGAGTCGCCGGGACAGGGTTCCACCGGGGAGCTGTTTTTT. It codes for CAISESPGQGSTGELFF.

The CDR3: CASSESGLVLGANVLTF. CDR3 DNA sequence: TGTGCCAGCAGCGAATCGGGACTCGTCTTGGGGGCCAACGTCCTGACTTTC. The chain joins TRBV5-5 to TRBJ2-6; TRBD2 might be the D (6 bases). The CDR3 is made up of 17 amino acids. CDR1 and CDR2 (germline): SGHKS, YYEKEE (reference sequence). V was pared by 4 bases and J by 4 bases, with 18 bases between.

The gene calls are TRBV5-1 and TRBJ2-7; possibly TRBD2 for D (6 bases). In germline, CDR1 is SGHRS, CDR2 YFSETQ. The CDR3 consists of 15 residues. V was cut by 5 bases and J by 3 bases, with 18 bases left in between. CDR3 coding DNA: TGCGCCAGCAGGCCGCCCGGGACTTTTATCTACGAGCAGTACTTC. This gives the protein CASRPPGTFIYEQYF.

This rearrangement joins TRBV20-1 to TRBJ2-6; 11 nucleotides line up with TRBD2. Trimming took 4 bases from V and 1 from J; bases not matched to a gene: 3. Looked up from germline, CDR1 is DFQATT and CDR2 is SNEGSKA (reference sequence). This CDR3 has 16 amino acids. The DNA for the CDR3 is TGCAGTGCTAAGAGACTAGCGGGGTCTGGGGCCAACGTCCTGACTTTC. This translates into CSAKRLAGSGANVLTF.

This clonotype occurred many times. V is TRBV6-5 and J is TRBJ2-2; D gene ambiguous. The germline V gene encodes CDR1 MNHEY and CDR2 SVGAGI. The CDR3 runs 12 residues. The V and J ends lost 6 bases and 1 base respectively, with 3 bases between them. The CDR3 DNA is TGTGCCAGCAGCCGGAACACCGGGGAGCTGTTTTTT. This translates into CASSRNTGELFF.

V usage is TRBV2 and J usage is TRBJ2-5; D remains unclear. The CDR3 is 14 residues long. V was trimmed by 8 bases and J by 2 bases, leaving 15 bases between them. Germline CDR1 reads SNHLY; CDR2 reads FYNNEI. The chain's CDR3 is CASVWWSGQETQYF. As DNA, the CDR3 is TGTGCCAGCGTTTGGTGGAGTGGGCAAGAGACCCAGTACTTC.

This clonotype was seen only a few times. The V call is TRBV5-1, the J call TRBJ1-3, with D unresolved. The germline V gene has CDR1 SGHRS and CDR2 YFSETQ. V was pared by 0 bases and J by 3 bases, with 7 bases between. The CDR3 has 14 amino acids. The CDR3, as DNA: TGCGCCAGCAGCTTGGGGTCAATTGGAAACACCATATATTTT. Translation: CASSLGSIGNTIYF.

The table lists this clonotype with a few counts. The chain combines TRBV24-1 with TRBJ2-1; 11 bases align to TRBD1. Germline V gives CDR1 KGHDR, CDR2 SFDVKD. The CDR3 runs 17 residues. The V segment lost 2 bases and the J segment 10 bases; nucleotides outside the gene matches: 12. CDR3 sequence: CATSDWQAGQGAEEQFF. The CDR3 nucleotides read TGTGCCACCAGTGATTGGCAGGCTGGACAGGGGGCTGAAGAGCAGTTCTTC.

This clonotype was observed a few times. The chain joins TRBV12-3 or TRBV12-4 to TRBJ2-7; 9 bases agree with TRBD1. The CDR3 sequence is 14 residues long. The V gene end was trimmed by 6 bases and the J gene end by 3 bases; junction bases not matched to a gene: 6. The chain's CDR3 is CASRAGTGNYEQYF. CDR3 bases: TGTGCCAGCAGAGCCGGGACAGGGAACTACGAGCAGTACTTC.

J is TRBJ2-2 and V is TRBV20-1, with 12 bases that match TRBD2. This CDR3 has 16 amino acids. The J segment lost 5 bases and the V segment lost 3 bases, leaving 7 bases of the junction unmatched. Germline lookup yields CDR1 DFQATT and CDR2 SNEGSKA (reference sequence). The CDR3 region is CSASHPGLAGTGELFF. For the CDR3, the DNA is TGCAGTGCTAGCCACCCCGGACTAGCGGGAACCGGGGAGCTGTTTTTT.

This clonotype was detected only a few times. The chain is built from TRBV11-1 and TRBJ2-1; D is unclear. The CDR3 extends over 11 amino acids. V was pared by 4 bases and J by 8 bases, with 6 bases between. Germline-derived CDR1 and CDR2 are SGHAT and FQDESV (reference sequence). CDR3 sequence reads: CASSSGYEQFF. The CDR3 nucleotides read TGTGCCAGCAGCTCGGGTTATGAGCAGTTCTTC.

The V call is TRBV7-9, the J call TRBJ1-4, with 8 bases that match TRBD1. The CDR3 extends over 15 amino acids. CDR1 is SEHNR and CDR2 is FQNEAQ in the germline V gene (reference sequence). The ends lost 1 base at V and 8 bases at J; junction bases unmatched: 6. This CDR3 reads CASSLVDRGREKLFF. The DNA of the CDR3 is TGTGCCAGCAGCTTAGTCGACAGGGGACGGGAAAAACTGTTTTTT.